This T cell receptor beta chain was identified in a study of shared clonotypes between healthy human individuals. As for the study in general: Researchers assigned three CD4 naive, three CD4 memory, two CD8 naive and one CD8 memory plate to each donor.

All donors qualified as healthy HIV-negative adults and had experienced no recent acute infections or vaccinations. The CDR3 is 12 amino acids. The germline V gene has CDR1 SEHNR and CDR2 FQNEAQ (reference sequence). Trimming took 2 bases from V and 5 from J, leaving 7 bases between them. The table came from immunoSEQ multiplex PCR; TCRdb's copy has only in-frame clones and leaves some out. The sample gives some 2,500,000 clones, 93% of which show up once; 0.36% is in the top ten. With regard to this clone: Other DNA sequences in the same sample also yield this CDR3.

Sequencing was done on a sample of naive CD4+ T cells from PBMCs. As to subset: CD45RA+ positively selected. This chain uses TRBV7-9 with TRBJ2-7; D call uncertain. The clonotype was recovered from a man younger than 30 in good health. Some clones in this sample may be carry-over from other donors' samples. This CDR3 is CASSLSGDEQYF. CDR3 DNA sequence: TGTGCCAGCAGCTTATCCGGAGACGAGCAGTACTTC.